These T cell receptor beta chains were read from a single sample in a study of blood T cell repertoires in COVID-19. TCRdb's copy holds only in-frame clones and misses some; the assay was immunoSEQ multiplex PCR. Of 150,000 or so clones in the sample, around 83% were seen once. Sequenced: peripheral blood. Receptors were obtained from a woman aged 55-75 years with acute or convalescent COVID-19. Each CDR3 is given with its conserved first and last residue. The D gene is left open where the match is weak. Where a row states a size, it is once, few, many or the class of an expanded clone; other rows omit it.

TRBV5-1,14,TRBJ1-1,TRBD1,-,TGCGCCAGCAGCTGGACAGGGGCGAGCACTGAAGCTTTCTTT,CASSWTGASTEAFF
TRBV7-9,13,TRBJ1-2,-,-,TGTGCCAGCAGGTCCCGCGGGACGGAGGGCTACACCTTC,CASRSRGTEGYTF
TRBV20-1,11,TRBJ1-1,-,-,TGCAGTGCTGCAGGACAGTATGAAGCTTTCTTT,CSAAGQYEAFF
TRBV9,13,TRBJ2-2,TRBD2,-,TGTGCCAGCTCGGGGGGGTTCACCGGGGAGCTGTTTTTT,CASSGGFTGELFF
TRBV5-1,17,TRBJ1-1,-,-,TGCGCCAGCACCCACTCCGGGAGAGGGATAATGAACACTGAAGCTTTCTTT,CASTHSGRGIMNTEAFF
TRBV27,15,TRBJ2-7,-,once,TGTGCCAGCAGTTTCCAGCCGACAGGCGGCTACGAGCAGTACTTC,CASSFQPTGGYEQYF
TRBV11-1,14,TRBJ1-1,TRBD1,-,TGTGCCAGCAGCTGGGGACAGGGTGTCACTGAAGCTTTCTTT,CASSWGQGVTEAFF
TRBV29-1,15,TRBJ1-5,TRBD1,-,TGCAGCGCCACCCCCGGGACAGGCAACAATCAGCCCCAGCATTTT,CSATPGTGNNQPQHF
TRBV6-5,14,TRBJ1-1,-,-,TGTGCCAGCCTCATGGGGACAACAGGCACTGAAGCTTTCTTT,CASLMGTTGTEAFF
TRBV4-2,15,TRBJ1-2,-,-,TGTGCCAGCAGCCAAGCCGGGGGTCAGGGCTATGGCTACACCTTC,CASSQAGGQGYGYTF
TRBV29-1,12,TRBJ1-2,-,-,TGCAGCGCCGCTACAGGGCTCTATGGCTACACCTTC,CSAATGLYGYTF
TRBV27,14,TRBJ1-5,-,-,TGTGCCAGCAGTCCTTCTAATAGCAATCAGCCCCAGCATTTT,CASSPSNSNQPQHF
TRBV6-1,15,TRBJ1-2,-,few,TGTGCCAGCAGTGAAAGGGCGGGGGGCTTCTATGGCTACACCTTC,CASSERAGGFYGYTF
TRBV19,14,TRBJ1-4,-,-,TGTGCCAGTAGCAAGGAGAGGGCTAATGAAAAACTGTTTTTT,CASSKERANEKLFF
TRBV6-5,15,TRBJ2-6,-,-,TGTGCCAGCAGCAAAAACAGACCTGGGGCCAACGTCCTGACTTTC,CASSKNRPGANVLTF
TRBV4-1,14,TRBJ1-5,-,-,TGCGCCAGCAGCCAAGAGTCCCCTCTCGGTCCCCAGCATTTT,CASSQESPLGPQHF
TRBV19,15,TRBJ1-4,TRBD1,-,TGTGCCAGTAGTACCGGACAGGGGGCATATGAAAAACTGTTTTTT,CASSTGQGAYEKLFF
TRBV6-5,15,TRBJ1-5,-,-,TGTGCCAGCAGCCCGCGGACATATAGCAATCAGCCCCAGCATTTT,CASSPRTYSNQPQHF
TRBV5-5,14,TRBJ1-5,-,-,TGTGCCAGCAGCTTGACAGATAACAATCAGCCCCAGCATTTT,CASSLTDNNQPQHF
TRBV19,14,TRBJ1-6,TRBD1,-,TGTGCCAGTAAGGGGGGACAGTATAATTCACCCCTCCACTTT,CASKGGQYNSPLHF
TRBV4-1,15,TRBJ1-1,-,-,TGCGCCAGCAGCCACCAGGACAGATCCTACACTGAAGCTTTCTTT,CASSHQDRSYTEAFF
TRBV5-8,15,TRBJ1-2,TRBD1,-,TGTGCCAGCAGCCTGGGACAGGGGGCATTCTATGGCTACACCTTC,CASSLGQGAFYGYTF
TRBV21-1,17,TRBJ2-7,-,-,TGTGCCAGCAGCGCCAAGCATCTCCGACTAGCTCGGTTCGAGCAGTACTTC,CASSAKHLRLARFEQYF
TRBV12-3/TRBV12-4,13,TRBJ2-6,-,-,TGTGCCAGCAGTTTGCGCGGGGCCAACGTCCTGACTTTC,CASSLRGANVLTF
TRBV6-6,14,TRBJ1-5,TRBD1,-,TGTGCCAGCAGTTGGACAGGGTTCAATCAGCCCCAGCATTTT,CASSWTGFNQPQHF
TRBV5-1,15,TRBJ1-2,TRBD1,-,TGCGCCAGCAGCCTAACACCGGACAGGGGGCTTAGGTACACCTTC,CASSLTPDRGLRYTF
TRBV4-2,15,TRBJ1-1,-,-,TGTGCCAGCAGCCCCCCCGGAACAGGGAACACTGAAGCTTTCTTT,CASSPPGTGNTEAFF
TRBV27,13,TRBJ1-4,TRBD1,-,TGTGCCAGCCAGGGGGCACTTAATGAAAAACTGTTTTTT,CASQGALNEKLFF
TRBV2,12,TRBJ2-5,-,few,TGTGCCAGCAGTGACCAGGATGTGACCCAGTACTTC,CASSDQDVTQYF
TRBV29-1,14,TRBJ1-4,TRBD1,-,TGCAGCGTACTGCTGCAGGGGGGAAATGAAAAACTGTTTTTT,CSVLLQGGNEKLFF
TRBV7-9,12,TRBJ1-2,-,-,TGTGCCAGCAGCTTACCCGACTTAGGCTACACCTTC,CASSLPDLGYTF
TRBV4-1,15,TRBJ2-1,TRBD2,-,TGCGCCAGCAGCCCCGAGCGGGGGGTCTACAATGAGCAGTTCTTC,CASSPERGVYNEQFF
TRBV9,14,TRBJ2-5,-,-,TGTGCCAGCAGCGTAGATCACTACCAAGAGACCCAGTACTTC,CASSVDHYQETQYF
TRBV28,14,TRBJ1-4,TRBD1,-,TGTGCCAGCAGACTCGGGACAGGGCGAGAAAAACTGTTTTTT,CASRLGTGREKLFF
TRBV20-1,10,TRBJ1-4,-,-,TGCAGTGCTGAGAGAGAAAAACTGTTTTTT,CSAEREKLFF
TRBV12-3/TRBV12-4,13,TRBJ1-2,-,-,TGTGCCAGCAGTTTACAGGAAAACTATGGCTACACCTTC,CASSLQENYGYTF
TRBV6-5,15,TRBJ1-5,-,-,TGTGCCAGCAGTTACTATCCCAGAGGAGGTCAGCCCCAGCATTTT,CASSYYPRGGQPQHF
TRBV18,12,TRBJ1-4,-,once,TGTGCCAGCTCCCCCTCTAATGAAAAACTGTTTTTT,CASSPSNEKLFF
TRBV6-1,14,TRBJ1-1,TRBD1,once,TGTGCCAGCAGTGACGGACAGGCCAGCGCTGAAGCTTTCTTT,CASSDGQASAEAFF
TRBV9,15,TRBJ2-2,TRBD1,once,TGTGCCAGCAGCGCCGGGACAGGGGGCACCGGGGAGCTGTTTTTT,CASSAGTGGTGELFF
TRBV3-1/TRBV3-2,17,TRBJ2-3,-,few,TGTGCCAGCAGCCAAGATCCAGGCCCTCTGGTGCGCGATACGCAGTATTTT,CASSQDPGPLVRDTQYF
TRBV27,13,TRBJ1-2,-,-,TGTGCCAGCAGTCCGGGAGGTCTCCATGGCTACACCTTC,CASSPGGLHGYTF
TRBV6-5,14,TRBJ2-3,-,-,TGTGCCAGCAGTATAAGGCAAGCGACGGATACGCAGTATTTT,CASSIRQATDTQYF
TRBV19,14,TRBJ2-2,-,-,TGTGCCAGTAGTATGGGGAGGAACACCGGGGAGCTGTTTTTT,CASSMGRNTGELFF
TRBV19,16,TRBJ2-1,TRBD1,-,TGTGCCAGTAGTGTGAGAGGACAGGGGGCGCGCAATGAGCAGTTCTTC,CASSVRGQGARNEQFF
TRBV18,11,TRBJ2-5,TRBD1,-,TGTGCCAGCTCACCCGACAGGGTCCAGTACTTC,CASSPDRVQYF
TRBV27,15,TRBJ1-5,-,-,TGTGCCAGCAGGACCGGGATTTATAGCAATCAGCCCCAGCATTTT,CASRTGIYSNQPQHF
TRBV18,13,TRBJ1-2,-,-,TGTGCCAGCTCACCCGAGGCTAACTATGGCTACACCTTC,CASSPEANYGYTF
TRBV12-5,14,TRBJ1-4,-,-,TGTGCTAGTCTCCGGGATGCAACTAATGAAAAACTGTTTTTT,CASLRDATNEKLFF
TRBV6-5,15,TRBJ1-2,-,-,TGTGCCAGCAGCGACGGACAGCCTGGGTACTATGGCTACACCTTC,CASSDGQPGYYGYTF